Below are 25 T cell receptor beta chains sequenced from a single sample in a study of cytomegalovirus exposure and HLA in healthy donors. 60 Vbeta and 13 Jbeta primers were used in PCR. Assay: immunoSEQ multiplex PCR; the TCRdb copy retains only in-frame clones and omits some. The sample comprises about 100,000 clones, about 77% of which are singletons, and under 5% rests with the top ten. Material: PBMCs. These receptors all come from a woman between 50 and 59 years old in good health and CMV-seropositive.

The rearrangement links TRBV18 to TRBJ1-5, with TRBD1 matching 7 bases. CDR1 and CDR2 from the germline V gene are KGHSH and LQKENI. V gave up 6 bases and J gave up 6 bases; unmatched junction bases: 17. The CDR3 contains 17 residues. CDR3 bases: TGTGCCAGCTCGCCCAACACAGGGGACCAATCCAGTCAGCCCCAGCATTTT. Translation gives CASSPNTGDQSSQPQHF. Looking up the rest from reference TRBV18 and TRBJ1-5 gives the full variable domain: NAGVMQNPRHLVRRRGQEARLRCSPMKGHSHVYWYRQLPEEGLKFMVYLQKENIIDESGMPKERFSAEFPKEGPSILRIQQVVRGDSAAYFCASSPNTGDQSSQPQHFGDGTRLSIL.

This clone has a single count. The chain is built from TRBV19 and TRBJ1-2; D ambiguous. The CDR3 runs 10 residues. Germline CDR1 is LNHDA and CDR2 is SQIVND (reference sequence). Trimming removed 9 bases from V and 6 bases from J, with 8 bases in between. The CDR3, as DNA: TGTGCCAGCTATGCAAATGGCTACACCTTC. Translated, it gives CASYANGYTF.

This clone was seen more than once but under ten times. V usage is TRBV25-1 and J usage is TRBJ1-2; 12 positions agree with TRBD1. The trim removed 1 base at V and 8 bases at J, leaving 5 bases unmatched. The CDR3 contains 15 residues. The germline V gene encodes CDR1 MGHDK and CDR2 SYGVNS. The DNA of the CDR3 is TGTGCCAGCAGTGAATCCGGGACAGGGGGCAAGGGCTACACCTTC. Its protein is CASSESGTGGKGYTF.

Details on this clone: The same CDR3 arises from other DNA sequences in this sample as well. The chain couples TRBV5-1 to TRBJ1-1; weak D call: TRBD1 (5 bases). The germline V gene encodes CDR1 SGHRS and CDR2 YFSETQ. There are 14 residues in the CDR3. V lost 0 bases and J lost 0, with 6 bases in between. The CDR3 DNA follows: TGCGCCAGCAGCTTGGCAGGGATGAACACTGAAGCTTTCTTT. Translation: CASSLAGMNTEAFF.

The sample holds many counts of this clone. The V and J genes are TRBV2 and TRBJ1-5; tentatively, D is TRBD1 (6 bases). The V gene lost 1 base and the J gene lost 3 bases, with 19 bases spanning the gap. Germline V gives CDR1 SNHLY, CDR2 FYNNEI. This CDR3 has 18 residues. For the CDR3, the DNA is TGTGCCAGCAGTGAAGACAGGGTCTGGGGTAGCCCCAATCAGCCCCAGCATTTT. Encoded protein: CASSEDRVWGSPNQPQHF.

The genes are TRBV27 and TRBJ2-2, with 7 bases fitting TRBD1. J lost 5 bases, V lost 7 bases, and 7 bases had no gene match. CDR3 size: 14 residues. Germline V lookup: CDR1 MNHEY, CDR2 SMNVEV (reference sequence). Written as DNA, the CDR3 is TGTGCCAGCACCACGCAGGGGGTAACCGGGGAGCTGTTTTTT. This sequence encodes CASTTQGVTGELFF.

The CDR3 DNA reads as TGTGCCAGCAGCTTAGAGACAATCTACGAGCAGTACTTC. Protein: CASSLETIYEQYF. V and J are TRBV11-2 and TRBJ2-7; the D is unclear. In germline, CDR1 is SGHAT, CDR2 FQNNGV. V gave up 0 bases and J gave up 3 bases, with 6 bases separating them. There are 13 residues in the CDR3.

This clone showed up just once. CDR3 protein: CASSPTLDGQQKLFF. The DNA of the CDR3 is TGTGCCAGCTCACCAACTTTAGACGGACAGCAAAAACTGTTTTTT. The chain combines TRBV18 with TRBJ1-4; D perhaps matches TRBD1 (6 bases). The CDR3 is 15 amino acids. The germline V gene has CDR1 KGHSH and CDR2 LQKENI. V lost 2 bases and J lost 9, with 16 bases in between. The full variable domain, rest sourced from reference TRBV18 and TRBJ1-4, is NAGVMQNPRHLVRRRGQEARLRCSPMKGHSHVYWYRQLPEEGLKFMVYLQKENIIDESGMPKERFSAEFPKEGPSILRIQQVVRGDSAAYFCASSPTLDGQQKLFFGSGTQLSVL.

This chain uses TRBV30 with TRBJ1-4; perhaps TRBD1 as D (5 bases). Germline assignment: CDR1 GTSNPN and CDR2 SVGIG (reference sequence). V dropped 4 bases and J dropped 7 bases, with 10 bases sitting between them. The CDR3 is 12 residues long. The CDR3 is CAWMEGREKLFF. The CDR3 DNA sequence: TGTGCCTGGATGGAGGGACGTGAAAAACTGTTTTTT.

The chain uses TRBV9 and TRBJ2-1, with TRBD2 matching over 14 bases. Germline V lookup: CDR1 SGDLS, CDR2 YYNGEE. The CDR3 consists of 16 residues. V dropped 4 bases and J dropped 8; count of bases not matched to a gene: 8. The CDR3 DNA is TGTGCCAGCAGCTTCGGGACTAGCGGGAGCACCGATGAGCAGTTCTTC. This sequence encodes CASSFGTSGSTDEQFF. Full variable domain (outside the CDR3, taken from reference TRBV9 and TRBJ2-1): DSGVTQTPKHLITATGQRVTLRCSPRSGDLSVYWYQQSLDQGLQFLIQYYNGEERAKGNILERFSAQQFPDLHSELNLSSLELGDSALYFCASSFGTSGSTDEQFFGPGTRLTVL.

The chain combines TRBV7-2 with TRBJ2-1; the D is unclear. CDR3 length: 12 residues. V lost 5 bases, J lost 0 bases, and 2 bases lay in between. The germline V gene encodes CDR1 SGHTA and CDR2 FQGNSA. CDR3 sequence: CASSRSYNEQFF. CDR3 bases: TGTGCCAGCAGCCGCTCCTACAATGAGCAGTTCTTC.

The rearrangement joins TRBV7-9 to TRBJ2-7; D might be TRBD1 (6 bases). Germline V gives CDR1 SEHNR, CDR2 FQNEAQ (reference sequence). The CDR3 sequence is 12 residues long. The DNA of the CDR3 is TGTTCCGCCGGGCCAGGGGCCTACGAGCAGTACTTC. Protein: CSAGPGAYEQYF. The full variable domain, rest sourced from reference TRBV7-9 and TRBJ2-7, is DTGVSQNPRHKITKRGQNVTFRCDPISEHNRLYWYRQTLGQGPEFLTYFQNEAQLEKSRLLSDRFSAERPKGSFSTLEIQRTEQGDSAMYLCSAGPGAYEQYFGPGTRLTVT.

The chain employs TRBV5-5 and TRBJ2-4, with D hard to call. The V gene's germline CDR1 is SGHKS and CDR2 YYEKEE (reference sequence). The CDR3 runs 17 residues. Between the trimmed V and J ends, which lost 2 bases and 0 bases, there was a span of 15 bases. CDR3 region: CASSLRSGAVAKNIQYF. The CDR3 nucleotides read TGTGCCAGCAGCTTAAGAAGTGGAGCCGTAGCCAAAAACATTCAGTACTTC.

The chain is built from TRBV6-1 and TRBJ1-1, with unresolved D. Germline CDR1 is MNHNS and CDR2 is SASEGT. The CDR3 length is 15 residues. V lost 4 bases and J lost 3, with 15 bases in between. The CDR3 here is CASSGARGVDTEAFF. For the CDR3, the DNA is TGTGCCAGCAGTGGAGCTCGCGGGGTGGACACTGAAGCTTTCTTT.

The V gene is TRBV18, the J gene TRBJ2-1; TRBD2 matches 10 bases. The CDR3 runs to 19 residues. Germline CDR1 is KGHSH and CDR2 is LQKENI. V was clipped by 1 base and J by 4 bases; unmatched bases: 13. CDR3 DNA sequence: TGTGCCAGCTCACCACGACCTTTACTTACTAGCGGGGTATACAATGAGCAGTTCTTC. Protein sequence: CASSPRPLLTSGVYNEQFF.

This clone was seen a single time. The V gene is TRBV2, the J gene TRBJ1-2; maybe TRBD1 (5 bases). Between the trimmed V and J ends, which lost 9 bases and 6 bases, there was a span of 23 bases. The CDR3 loop spans 15 amino acids. Germline V gives CDR1 SNHLY, CDR2 FYNNEI. CDR3 DNA sequence: TGTGCCAGTTTAGGGTCCAGGGAGGTTAATGATGGCTACACCTTC. Amino acids: CASLGSREVNDGYTF.

The chain is built from TRBV13 and TRBJ2-5; TRBD1 matches at 9 bases. In germline, CDR1 is PRHDT, CDR2 FYEKMQ (reference sequence). V gave up 5 bases and J gave up 3 bases; unmatched junction bases: 4. This CDR3 comprises 14 residues. The CDR3 DNA follows: TGTGCCAGCAGCGCCGGGACAGGGAAAGAGACCCAGTACTTC. Its protein is CASSAGTGKETQYF. Drawing the rest from reference TRBV13 and TRBJ2-5, the complete variable domain is AAGVIQSPRHLIKEKRETATLKCYPIPRHDTVYWYQQGPGQDPQFLISFYEKMQSDKGSIPDRFSAQQFSDYHSELNMSSLELGDSALYFCASSAGTGKETQYFGPGTRLLVL.

This chain connects TRBV2 to TRBJ1-2; D uncertain. V was trimmed by 6 bases and J by 5 bases, leaving 16 bases between them. CDR3 length: 14 residues. CDR1 SNHLY and CDR2 FYNNEI come from the germline V gene. CDR3 protein: CASSPSRRAYGYTF. The CDR3 DNA reads TGTGCCAGCAGCCCCTCCAGGAGGGCTTATGGCTACACCTTC. Full variable domain (rest looked up from reference TRBV2 and TRBJ1-2): EPEVTQTPSHQVTQMGQEVILRCVPISNHLYFYWYRQILGQKVEFLVSFYNNEISEKSEIFDDQFSVERPDGSNFTLKIRSTKLEDSAMYFCASSPSRRAYGYTFGSGTRLTVV.

This sequence joins TRBV30 and TRBJ1-5; possibly TRBD1 for D (5 bases). From germline, CDR1 is GTSNPN and CDR2 SVGIG (reference sequence). This CDR3 region has 14 residues. The V end was cut by 0 bases, the J end by 7 bases, with 13 bases between. As DNA, the CDR3 is TGTGCCTGGAGTGTACGGAGGGGCGGGCAGCCCCAGCATTTT. This codes for CAWSVRRGGQPQHF.

A word on this clone: An end of the junction differs from the germline gene, which may be a read error. J is TRBJ1-4 and V is TRBV7-9, with D possibly TRBD1 on 5 matching bases. Per germline, CDR1 SEHNR and CDR2 FQNEAQ (reference sequence). The CDR3 length is 16 residues. Here the CDR3 reads CSSSLANGFRDEKLFF. The CDR3 DNA is TGTTCCAGCAGCTTAGCTAATGGCTTCAGGGATGAAAAACTGTTTTTT.

This sequence joins TRBV27 and TRBJ1-3, with 7 bases identical to TRBD1. V dropped 5 bases and J dropped 4; count of bases not matched to a gene: 11. Germline values: CDR1 MNHEY, CDR2 SMNVEV (reference sequence). The CDR3 spans 16 residues. The CDR3 is CASSPSQGNAGNTIYF. CDR3 bases: TGTGCCAGCAGTCCATCACAGGGGAATGCCGGAAACACCATATATTTT.

The chain couples TRBV7-6 to TRBJ2-3; TRBD2 might be the D (7 bases). The CDR3 totals 18 residues. Germline V gives CDR1 SGHVS, CDR2 FNYEAQ. V lost 5 bases, J lost 0 bases, and 21 bases lay in between. The CDR3 nucleotides read TGTGCCAGCAGCGACGGGGGGCTCGGATGGCTAAGCACAGATACGCAGTATTTT. It translates to CASSDGGLGWLSTDTQYF.

This clone was observed a handful of times. This sequence joins TRBV9 and TRBJ2-3, with 7 bases identical to TRBD1. Germline loops: CDR1 SGDLS, CDR2 YYNGEE. The CDR3 runs to 13 residues. V dropped 4 bases and J dropped 6; count of bases not matched to a gene: 5. The CDR3 nucleotides read TGTGCCAGCAGCTGGGGGACAGACGATACGCAGTATTTT. Its translation: CASSWGTDDTQYF. The entire variable domain, with the rest obtained from reference TRBV9 and TRBJ2-3, is as follows: DSGVTQTPKHLITATGQRVTLRCSPRSGDLSVYWYQQSLDQGLQFLIQYYNGEERAKGNILERFSAQQFPDLHSELNLSSLELGDSALYFCASSWGTDDTQYFGPGTRLTVL.

The gene calls are TRBV5-1 and TRBJ1-1, with unresolved D. Looked up from germline, CDR1 is SGHRS and CDR2 is YFSETQ. CDR3 length: 15 residues. V was cut by 4 bases and J by 3 bases, with 16 bases left in between. The CDR3, as DNA: TGCGCCAGCAGCGTCCGTGTGGGGAGGGACACTGAAGCTTTCTTT. Its translation is CASSVRVGRDTEAFF.

The chain joins TRBV11-3 to TRBJ2-5; 9 nucleotides align to TRBD2. Per germline, CDR1 SGHNT and CDR2 YENEEA. The V gene end was trimmed by 1 base and the J gene end by 3 bases; junction bases not matched to a gene: 0. This CDR3 has 14 residues. The CDR3 nucleotides read TGTGCCAGCAGCTTAGGCGGGAGGGAAGAGACCCAGTACTTC. Protein sequence: CASSLGGREETQYF.